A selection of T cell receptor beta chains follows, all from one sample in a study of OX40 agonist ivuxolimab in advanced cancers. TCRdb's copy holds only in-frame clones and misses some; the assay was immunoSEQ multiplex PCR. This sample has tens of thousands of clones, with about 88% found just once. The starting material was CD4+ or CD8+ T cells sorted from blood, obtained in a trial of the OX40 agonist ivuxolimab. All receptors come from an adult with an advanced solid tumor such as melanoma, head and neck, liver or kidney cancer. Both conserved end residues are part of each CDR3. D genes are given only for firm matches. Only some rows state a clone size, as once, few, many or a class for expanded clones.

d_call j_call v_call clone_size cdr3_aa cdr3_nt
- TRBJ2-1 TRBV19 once CASRHLEFDEQFF TGTGCCAGTAGACATTTAGAATTCGATGAGCAGTTCTTC
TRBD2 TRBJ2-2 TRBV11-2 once CASTGGAGPGRETGELFF TGTGCCAGCACCGGGGGGGCAGGGCCTGGCCGCGAGACCGGGGAGCTGTTTTTT
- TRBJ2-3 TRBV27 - CASSPGTTSTDTQYF TGTGCCAGCAGCCCTGGGACAACTAGCACAGATACGCAGTATTTT
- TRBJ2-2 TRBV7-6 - CASSLAPPTRNTGELFF TGTGCCAGCAGCTTAGCTCCTCCTACTAGGAACACCGGGGAGCTGTTTTTT
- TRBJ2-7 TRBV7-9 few CASSPGLLKRLVDEQYF TGTGCCAGCAGCCCCGGTTTGTTGAAGCGGCTTGTGGACGAGCAGTACTTC
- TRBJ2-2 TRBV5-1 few CASSLELGDPGELFF TGCGCCAGCAGCTTAGAATTAGGCGACCCCGGGGAGCTGTTTTTT
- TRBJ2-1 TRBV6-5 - CASSLSTGQPYNEQFF TGTGCCAGCAGTTTATCGACGGGACAACCCTACAATGAGCAGTTCTTC
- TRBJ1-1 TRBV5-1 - CASSLRGGNRATEAFF TGCGCCAGCAGCTTGCGGGGCGGGAATAGGGCCACTGAAGCTTTCTTT
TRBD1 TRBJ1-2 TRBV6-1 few CASSEGQGGYGYTF TGTGCCAGCAGTGAAGGACAGGGGGGCTATGGCTACACCTTC
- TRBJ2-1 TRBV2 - CASSWVINEQFF TGTGCCAGCAGTTGGGTGATCAATGAGCAGTTCTTC
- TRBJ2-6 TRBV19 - CASSLNRDSGANVLTF TGTGCCAGTAGCCTAAACAGGGACTCTGGGGCCAACGTCCTGACTTTC
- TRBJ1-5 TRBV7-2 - CASSLRALGNQPQHF TGTGCCAGCAGCTTAAGAGCTTTAGGCAATCAGCCCCAGCATTTT
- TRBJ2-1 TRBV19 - CASSSTPLVGRDEQFF TGTGCCAGTAGCTCCACCCCCCTGGTCGGAAGGGATGAGCAGTTCTTC
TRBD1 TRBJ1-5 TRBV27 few CASTPGQGGNQPQHF TGTGCCAGCACCCCTGGACAGGGGGGCAATCAGCCCCAGCATTTT
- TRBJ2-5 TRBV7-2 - CASSPGREGTQYF TGTGCCAGCAGCCCGGGGCGGGAAGGGACCCAGTACTTC
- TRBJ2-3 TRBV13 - CACRQAGTDTQYF TGTGCCTGCAGACAGGCCGGAACAGATACGCAGTATTTT
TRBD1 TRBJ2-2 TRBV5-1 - CASSPGPRGKSGELFF TGCGCCAGCAGCCCCGGACCCAGGGGGAAATCCGGGGAGCTGTTTTTT
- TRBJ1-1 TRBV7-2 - CASSLQMGVPNTEAFF TGTGCCAGCAGCCTGCAAATGGGGGTTCCGAACACTGAAGCTTTCTTT
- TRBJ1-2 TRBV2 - CASSSGEGYTF TGTGCCAGCAGCTCAGGGGAGGGCTACACCTTC
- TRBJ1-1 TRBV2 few CASRRTGPTEAFF TGTGCCAGCAGACGGACGGGGCCCACTGAAGCTTTCTTT
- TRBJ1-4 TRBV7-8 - CASSLQGLGEKLFF TGTGCCAGCAGCTTACAGGGTTTAGGGGAAAAACTGTTTTTT
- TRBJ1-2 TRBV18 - CASSSGDSRGYTF TGTGCCAGCTCATCCGGGGACTCTAGGGGCTACACCTTC
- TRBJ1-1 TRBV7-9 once CASSLEDRGLNTEAFF TGTGCCAGCAGCTTAGAGGACAGAGGCCTGAACACTGAAGCTTTCTTT
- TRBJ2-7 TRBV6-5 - CASSHDRLNRYEQYF TGTGCCAGCAGCCACGACAGGCTGAACCGCTACGAGCAGTACTTC
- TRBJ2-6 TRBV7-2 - CASSEQSGANVLTF TGTGCCAGCAGCGAACAATCTGGGGCCAACGTCCTGACTTTC
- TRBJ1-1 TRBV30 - CAWRGRGAEAFF TGTGCCTGGAGGGGTAGGGGGGCTGAAGCTTTCTTT
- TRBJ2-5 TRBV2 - CASTAPKALQETQYF TGTGCCAGCACAGCGCCGAAGGCCCTCCAAGAGACCCAGTACTTC
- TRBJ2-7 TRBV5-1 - CASSLGLTRDYEQYF TGCGCCAGCAGCTTGGGGCTCACGAGGGACTACGAGCAGTACTTC
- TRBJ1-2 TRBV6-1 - CASSEWGISGYTF TGTGCCAGCAGTGAATGGGGGATATCCGGCTACACCTTC
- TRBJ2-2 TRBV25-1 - CASSKRGGTGELFF TGTGCCAGCAGTAAAAGGGGGGGCACCGGGGAGCTGTTTTTT
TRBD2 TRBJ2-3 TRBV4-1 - CASSHRASGGTRGTDTQYF TGCGCCAGCAGCCATCGGGCTAGCGGGGGTACTAGGGGCACAGATACGCAGTATTTT
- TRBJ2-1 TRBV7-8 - CASSLRGRHNEQFF TGTGCCAGCAGCTTGAGGGGGAGGCACAATGAGCAGTTCTTC
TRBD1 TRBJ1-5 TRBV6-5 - CASSYTTGDDQPQHF TGTGCCAGCAGTTACACGACAGGGGACGACCAGCCCCAGCATTTT
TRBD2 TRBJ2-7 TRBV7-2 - CASSSSGSRQYEQYF TGTGCCAGCAGCTCGAGCGGGAGTAGGCAGTACGAGCAGTACTTC
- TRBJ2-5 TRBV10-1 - CASSESAAQETQYF TGCGCCAGCAGTGAGTCGGCAGCTCAAGAGACCCAGTACTTC
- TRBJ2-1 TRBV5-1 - CASSLGPQGATSGEQFF TGCGCCAGCAGCTTGGGCCCACAGGGGGCGACTAGCGGAGAGCAGTTCTTC
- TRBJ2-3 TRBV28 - CASTNPGGTDTQYF TGTGCCAGCACTAACCCAGGGGGCACAGATACGCAGTATTTT
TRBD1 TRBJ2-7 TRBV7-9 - CASSTGQDAGTYEQYF TGTGCCAGCAGCACGGGACAGGACGCTGGAACTTACGAGCAGTACTTC
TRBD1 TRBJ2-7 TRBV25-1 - CASSERDRAYEQYF TGTGCCAGCAGTGAAAGGGACAGGGCATACGAGCAGTACTTC
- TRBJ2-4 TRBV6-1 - CASSDDGNIQYF TGTGCCAGCAGCGATGACGGAAACATTCAGTACTTC
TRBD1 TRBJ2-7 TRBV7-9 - CAGDRDGGYEQYF TGTGCCGGCGACAGGGACGGTGGCTACGAGCAGTACTTC
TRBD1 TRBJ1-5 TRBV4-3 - CASSQEWTGQRQPQHF TGCGCCAGCAGCCAAGAATGGACAGGGCAACGCCAGCCCCAGCATTTT
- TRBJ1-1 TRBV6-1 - CASSRAISEAFF TGTGCCAGCTCACGCGCGATTTCTGAAGCTTTCTTT
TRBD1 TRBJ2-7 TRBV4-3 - CASSQAAGTGAGEQYF TGCGCCAGCAGCCAAGCGGCCGGGACAGGGGCGGGCGAGCAGTACTTC
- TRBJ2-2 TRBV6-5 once CASSYGAGSIGELFF TGTGCCAGCAGTTATGGGGCAGGGTCAATCGGGGAGCTGTTTTTT
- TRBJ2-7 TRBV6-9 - CASSYSTATYYEQYF TGTGCCAGCAGTTACTCGACTGCCACTTACTACGAGCAGTACTTC
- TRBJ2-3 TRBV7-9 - CASSLASVRAADTQYF TGTGCCAGCAGCTTAGCGTCGGTGAGGGCGGCAGATACGCAGTATTTT
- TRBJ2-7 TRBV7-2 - CASGQQGAVREQYF TGTGCCAGCGGACAACAGGGTGCAGTACGCGAGCAGTACTTC
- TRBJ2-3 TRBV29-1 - CSVVLGGGLKDTQYF TGCAGCGTTGTGCTTGGGGGCGGTCTTAAAGATACGCAGTATTTT
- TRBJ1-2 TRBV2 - CASRTGYYGYTF TGTGCCAGCAGGACAGGTTACTATGGCTACACCTTC